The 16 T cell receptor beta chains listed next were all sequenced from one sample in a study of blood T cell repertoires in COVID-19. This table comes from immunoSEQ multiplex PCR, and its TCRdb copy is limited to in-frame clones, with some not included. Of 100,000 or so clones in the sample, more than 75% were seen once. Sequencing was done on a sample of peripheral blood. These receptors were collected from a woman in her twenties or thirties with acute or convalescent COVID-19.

For the CDR3, the DNA is TGTGCCAGCCGACAGGGGAAGAACACTGAAGCTTTCTTT. Protein product: CASRQGKNTEAFF. The chain employs TRBV18 and TRBJ1-1; TRBD1 agrees at 8 bases. CDR1 is KGHSH, CDR2 LQKENI, per germline. The CDR3 runs to 13 residues. Trimming took 8 bases from V and 1 from J; bases not matched to a gene: 3.

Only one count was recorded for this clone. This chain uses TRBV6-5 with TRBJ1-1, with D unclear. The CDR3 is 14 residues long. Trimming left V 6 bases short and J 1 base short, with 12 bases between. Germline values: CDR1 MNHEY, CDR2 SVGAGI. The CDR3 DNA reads TGTGCCAGCAGCCCGGAGAGAGGGAACACTGAAGCTTTCTTT. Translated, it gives CASSPERGNTEAFF.

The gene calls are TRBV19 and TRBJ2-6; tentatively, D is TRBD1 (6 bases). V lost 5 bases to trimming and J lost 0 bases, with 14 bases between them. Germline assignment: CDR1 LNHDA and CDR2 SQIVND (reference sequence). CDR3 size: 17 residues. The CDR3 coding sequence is TGTGCCAGTAGTTCCTTGGACAGTCCCTCTGGGGCCAACGTCCTGACTTTC. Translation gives CASSSLDSPSGANVLTF.

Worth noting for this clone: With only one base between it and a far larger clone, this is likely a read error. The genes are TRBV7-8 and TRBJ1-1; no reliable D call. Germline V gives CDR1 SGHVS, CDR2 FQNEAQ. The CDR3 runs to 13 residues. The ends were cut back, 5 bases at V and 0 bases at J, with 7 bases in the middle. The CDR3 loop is CASSRTVNTEAFF. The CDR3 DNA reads TGTGCCAGCAGCCGAACAGTGAACACTGAAGCTTTCTTT.

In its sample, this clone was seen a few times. This chain's CDR3 is CASSYRQVGNQPQHF. Written as DNA, the CDR3 is TGTGCCAGCAGTTACAGGCAGGTGGGCAATCAGCCCCAGCATTTT. J is TRBJ1-5 and V is TRBV28, with D possibly TRBD1 on 5 matching bases. The CDR3 sequence is 15 residues long. Germline V gene lookup returns CDR1 MDHEN and CDR2 SYDVKM. V was shortened by 4 bases and J by 2 bases, with 12 bases between the two germline ends.

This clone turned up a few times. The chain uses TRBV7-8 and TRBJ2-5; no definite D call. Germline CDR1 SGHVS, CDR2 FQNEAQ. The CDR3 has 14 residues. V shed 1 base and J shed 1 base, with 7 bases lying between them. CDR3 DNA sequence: TGTGCCAGCAGCTTAGGTCCGGTCCAAGAGACCCAGTACTTC. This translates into CASSLGPVQETQYF.

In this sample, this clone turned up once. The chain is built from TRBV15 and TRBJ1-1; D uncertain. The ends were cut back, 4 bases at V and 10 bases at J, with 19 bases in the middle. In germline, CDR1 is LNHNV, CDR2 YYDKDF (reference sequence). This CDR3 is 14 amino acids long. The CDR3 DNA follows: TGTGCCACCAGCACCGTCAGTACCTCGCTAGGAGCTTTCTTT. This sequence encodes CATSTVSTSLGAFF. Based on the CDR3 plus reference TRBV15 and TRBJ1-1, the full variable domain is DAMVIQNPRYQVTQFGKPVTLSCSQTLNHNVMYWYQQKSSQAPKLLFHYYDKDFNNEADTPDNFQSRRPNTSFCFLDIRSPGLGDTAMYLCATSTVSTSLGAFFGQGTRLTVV.

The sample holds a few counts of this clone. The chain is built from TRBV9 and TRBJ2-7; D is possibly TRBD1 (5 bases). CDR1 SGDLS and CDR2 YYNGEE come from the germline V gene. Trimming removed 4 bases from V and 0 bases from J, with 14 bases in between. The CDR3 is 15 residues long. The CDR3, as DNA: TGTGCCAGCAGCCCGGACGCTCAGGGCTCCTACGAGCAGTACTTC. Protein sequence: CASSPDAQGSYEQYF.

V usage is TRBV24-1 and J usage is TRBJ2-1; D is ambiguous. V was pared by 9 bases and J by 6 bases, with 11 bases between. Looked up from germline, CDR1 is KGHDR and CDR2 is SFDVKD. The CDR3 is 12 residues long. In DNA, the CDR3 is TGTGCCACCTCCAGTGTTGGCAATGAGCAGTTCTTC. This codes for CATSSVGNEQFF.

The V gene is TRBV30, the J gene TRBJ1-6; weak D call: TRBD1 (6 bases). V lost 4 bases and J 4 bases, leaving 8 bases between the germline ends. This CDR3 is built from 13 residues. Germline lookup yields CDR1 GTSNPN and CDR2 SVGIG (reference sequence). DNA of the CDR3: TGTGCCTGGAACGGACAGTATAATTCACCCCTCCACTTT. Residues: CAWNGQYNSPLHF.

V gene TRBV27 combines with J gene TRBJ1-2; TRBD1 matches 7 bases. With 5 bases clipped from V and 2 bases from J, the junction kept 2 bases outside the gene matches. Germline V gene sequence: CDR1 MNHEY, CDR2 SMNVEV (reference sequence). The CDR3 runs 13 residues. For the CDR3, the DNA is TGTGCCAGCAGTCGACAGGGCAACTATGGCTACACCTTC. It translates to CASSRQGNYGYTF.

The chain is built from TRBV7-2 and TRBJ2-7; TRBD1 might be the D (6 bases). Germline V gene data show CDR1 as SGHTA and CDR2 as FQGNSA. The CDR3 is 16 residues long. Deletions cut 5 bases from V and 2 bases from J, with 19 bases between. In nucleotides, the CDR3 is TGTGCCAGCAGCGTTTTTTCTCGGACAGCACCCTACGAGCAGTACTTC. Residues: CASSVFSRTAPYEQYF.

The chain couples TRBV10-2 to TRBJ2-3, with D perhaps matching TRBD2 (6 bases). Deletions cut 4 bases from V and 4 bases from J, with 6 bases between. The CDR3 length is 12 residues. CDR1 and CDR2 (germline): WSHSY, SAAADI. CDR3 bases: TGCGCCAGCAGTGGACTAGCAGATACGCAGTATTTT. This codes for CASSGLADTQYF.

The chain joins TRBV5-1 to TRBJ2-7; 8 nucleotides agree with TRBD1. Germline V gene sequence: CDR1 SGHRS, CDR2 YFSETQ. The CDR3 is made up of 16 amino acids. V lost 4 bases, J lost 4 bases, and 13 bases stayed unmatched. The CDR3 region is CASSRDLQGARYEQYF. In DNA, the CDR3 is TGCGCCAGCAGCCGCGACCTTCAGGGGGCGAGGTACGAGCAGTACTTC.

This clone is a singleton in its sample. This chain's CDR3 is CATSDPRVPTYEQYF. As DNA, the CDR3 is TGTGCCACCAGTGACCCCAGGGTACCGACCTACGAGCAGTACTTC. This rearrangement joins TRBV24-1 to TRBJ2-7; TRBD1 might be the D (5 bases). Deletions cut 4 bases from V and 2 bases from J, with 14 bases between. Germline V lookup: CDR1 KGHDR, CDR2 SFDVKD. CDR3 size: 15 residues.

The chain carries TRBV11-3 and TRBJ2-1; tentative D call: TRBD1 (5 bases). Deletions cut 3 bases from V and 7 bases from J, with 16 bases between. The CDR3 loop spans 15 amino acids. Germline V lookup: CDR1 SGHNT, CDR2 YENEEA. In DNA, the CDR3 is TGTGCCAGCAGCTTCACGGGTGGGGCCCGGAATGAGCAGTTCTTC. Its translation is CASSFTGGARNEQFF.